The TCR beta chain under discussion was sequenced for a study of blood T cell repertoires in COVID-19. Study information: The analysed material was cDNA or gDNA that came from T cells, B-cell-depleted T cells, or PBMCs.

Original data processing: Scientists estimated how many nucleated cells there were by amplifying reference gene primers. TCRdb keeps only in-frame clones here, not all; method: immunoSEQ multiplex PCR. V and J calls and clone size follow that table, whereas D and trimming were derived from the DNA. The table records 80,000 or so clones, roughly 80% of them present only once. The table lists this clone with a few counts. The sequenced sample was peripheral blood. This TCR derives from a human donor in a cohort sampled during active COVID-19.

The CDR3 protein is CASSYSDSSSPLHF. DNA for the CDR3: TGTGCCAGCAGTTACTCCGACAGCTCCTCACCCCTCCACTTT. The chain couples TRBV6-6 to TRBJ1-6; the D gene is possibly TRBD1 (5 bases). The CDR3 consists of 14 residues. V was trimmed by 0 bases and J by 10 bases, leaving 10 bases between them. CDR1 MNHNY and CDR2 SVGAGI come from the germline V gene (reference sequence).